The present entry profiles one T cell receptor (beta chain) with its context. The antigen is undetermined. The PCR used 60 Vbeta and 13 Jbeta primers. The assay was immunoSEQ multiplex PCR, and TCRdb's table has in-frame clones only and misses some. Its listing shows about 160,000 clones. These data originate in a study of cytomegalovirus exposure and HLA in healthy donors. Study results and caveats: Other equally common chains were less clonally expanded than HLA-associated TCR beta chains, a later analysis showed. The study labeled around 160 TCR beta chains cytomegalovirus-associated.

The CDR3 has 12 amino acids. Trimming removed 1 base from V and 11 bases from J, with 12 bases in between. Germline V lookup: CDR1 SGHDT, CDR2 YYEEEE. Participants comprised healthy donors of bone marrow. The origin of this receptor is a woman in her sixties or seventies in good health and CMV-seronegative. The rearrangement links TRBV5-6 to TRBJ1-1; TRBD1 is a possible D gene (6 bases). The sequencing input was PBMCs. The CDR3 coding sequence is TGTGCCAGCAGCTTGAGGGGGGGTCGGGCTTTCTTT. Translation: CASSLRGGRAFF.